This T cell receptor beta chain was captured by sequencing in a study of long-term antiretroviral therapy in people with HIV. Findings and caveats of the study: Diversity rose after ART but stayed below transplant donor controls. Pre-ART expanded clones dominated the repertoire at every time point.

Version v3.0 of the immunoSEQ assay was performed at survey level. Sequencing aimed at about 35,000-55,000 T-cell genomes per sample. Data came from immunoSEQ multiplex PCR; TCRdb stores just in-frame clones and leaves some out. This sample has 25,000 to 35,000 clones, with about 94% found just once. The germline V gene encodes CDR1 MRHNA and CDR2 SNTAGT. The CDR3 consists of 15 residues. V was pared by 0 bases and J by 4 bases, with 11 bases between. Concerning this clone: Antigen specificity is unknown.

The TCR was taken from a man aged 50 to 60 with HIV. Sequencing was performed on unsorted PBMCs, taken roughly 7.1 years after starting antiretroviral therapy. V is TRBV6-4 and J is TRBJ2-3; D perhaps matches TRBD2 (7 bases). The CDR3 loop reads CASSDSEGGADTQYF. CDR3 sequence (DNA): TGTGCCAGCAGTGACTCGGAGGGGGGGGCAGATACGCAGTATTTT.